This note documents a single TCR beta chain sequence. In the authors' workflow: The authors estimated nucleated cell counts from reference gene primer amplification. This table comes from immunoSEQ multiplex PCR, and its TCRdb copy is limited to in-frame clones, with some not included. The DNA was the basis for D and trimming; V, J and clone size are from that table. The sample records around 47,000 clones, about 86% being singletons. This CDR3 spans 13 amino acids. The V and J ends lost 5 bases and 11 bases, in that order; junction bases with no gene match: 8. Germline V gene sequence: CDR1 MNHEY, CDR2 SVGEGT. This specimen comes from a study of blood T cell repertoires in COVID-19. Across the whole study: Samples taken during acute and convalescent COVID-19 were collected in the United States, Italy and Spain. T cells, B-cell-depleted T cells, or PBMCs provided the cDNA or gDNA that served as material.

This clonotype originated in a human donor in a cohort sampled during active COVID-19. The sequenced sample was peripheral blood. This chain links TRBV6-2 or TRBV6-3 with TRBJ1-5, with 8 bases that match TRBD1. CDR3 sequence reads: CASSRQGPGAQHF. In nucleotides, the CDR3 is TGTGCCAGCAGTCGACAGGGGCCCGGGGCCCAGCATTTT.